What follows is one T cell receptor (beta chain) and its context. This clone appeared many times. What antigen it recognizes has not been identified. No base qualities exist here, and no much larger clone lies one base off it. This sample was taken from a study of T cells after posttransplantation cyclophosphamide (dated by TCRdb to 2015 to 2016). In the study overall: The study tracked T cell repertoire reconstitution by TRB sequencing after myeloablative bone marrow transplantation using posttransplantation cyclophosphamide as GVHD prophylaxis. Antigen receptor sequencing covered samples from 30 to 45 PTCy-treated patients and approximately 15 of their related bone marrow donors. TRB sequencing was performed on blood from all 35 or so PTCy patients with 1-year posttransplant specimens. Up to 3 additional blood samples from 2 to 5.2 years after transplant were also TRB-sequenced in 3 patients, as was pretransplant blood from a handful of patients. Because TRA and TRB clonality were tightly correlated in 8 or 9 samples, subsequent TCR analyses were focused on TRB only. Public TRB sequences were queried against a database of over 3,000 sequences associated with responses to pathogens, tumor antigens, self-antigens and alloantigens.

Genomic DNA was the input for TRB sequencing, which was run either with the immunoSEQ assay at survey resolution or with the hsTCRB kit. From the authors' description of their analysis: The immunoSEQ software handled initial read processing, and the LymphoSeq R package was used for repertoire analyses. Clonality was calculated as 1 minus normalized Shannon entropy, and the Gini coefficient was also calculated for each TRB dataset. To infer phenotypes in unsorted samples, TRB sequences from sorted subsets of the recipient or donor were mapped onto unsorted samples from the same recipient. TCRdb took over this immuneACCESS table, retaining in-frame rearrangements with V and J assigned. Such tables are incomplete; in checked studies, under half of the missing clones stem from an unresolved V gene, and the remainder is unexplained. That table supplies the V and J calls and clone size; D and trimming were determined from the DNA. The data for this sample show 6,500 to 8,000 clones, each detected more than once. The ten largest clones capture around 5% of the sample.

Overall study outcomes, separate from this receptor: The TRB repertoires of T cells infiltrating skin or GI tract showed only limited overlap with the TRB repertoires of T cells in blood. Across the roughly 48 patients, TRB clonality was highly associated with recipient CMV seropositivity and CMV reactivation, and diversity with PTCy was similar to that in the CNI/methotrexate controls. Donor-recipient similarity was low at 1-2 months but increased during the first year, and donor CD8+ memory clones often dominated later blood repertoires.

This specimen's treatment or condition label, per the study, means: high-dose cyclophosphamide on days +3 and +4 as single-agent GVHD prophylaxis. Patients in the PTCy group got busulfan and fludarabine conditioning, a marrow graft from a related or unrelated donor, and cyclophosphamide on days +3 and +4. The PTCy-treated patients were enrolled in a prospective multi-institutional clinical trial. Peripheral blood and bone marrow mononuclear cells were isolated by Ficoll-Hypaque density centrifugation and were cryopreserved. The clonotype comes from a male patient in his thirties who received an allogeneic stem cell transplant from an unrelated donor, was CMV-positive, and had acute and chronic GVHD. Some T cells may derive from the graft donor when a transplant has been performed. The sequencing here drew on PBMCs, taken after an allogeneic stem cell transplant with post-transplant cyclophosphamide.

This receptor has the CDR3 CASSQGQHSNQPQHF. The DNA reads as follows: TGTGCCAGTAGTCAAGGACAGCATAGCAATCAGCCCCAGCATTTT. Recombination joined TRBV19 with TRBJ1-5, and perhaps TRBD1 as D gene, on 6 matching bases. Inclusive of the bounding cysteine and phenylalanine, the CDR3 is 15 residues long. Solely the CDR3 DNA is kept, with 45 bases framed from the first base. Looking up the germline V gene (reference sequence) yields CDR1 LNHDA and CDR2 SQIVND. V was cut back by 5 bases and J by 0 bases, leaving a gap of 11 bases between them.